Below, one TCR beta chain is given with its context. The assay was immunoSEQ multiplex PCR, and TCRdb's table has in-frame clones only and misses some. The sample lists 65,000 to 75,000 clones, 92% occurring once. This sample is part of a study of OX40 agonist ivuxolimab in advanced cancers. Overall study context: At doses from 0.01 to 10 mg/kg, patients were given intravenous ivuxolimab every 2 weeks.

Germline V gene data show CDR1 as MRHNA and CDR2 as SNTAGT. Trimming took off 7 bases at V and 2 bases at J, with 18 bases between the two ends. CDR3 length: 15 residues. The clonotype comes from an adult with an advanced solid tumor such as melanoma, head and neck, liver or kidney cancer. Sequenced here: CD4+ or CD8+ T cells sorted from blood, sampled in a trial of the OX40 agonist ivuxolimab. V gene TRBV6-4 combines with J gene TRBJ2-7; D perhaps matches TRBD2 (6 bases). The CDR3 sequence is CASKNEAGGAYEQYF. The DNA for the CDR3 is TGTGCCAGCAAGAACGAAGCGGGCGGAGCCTACGAGCAGTACTTC.